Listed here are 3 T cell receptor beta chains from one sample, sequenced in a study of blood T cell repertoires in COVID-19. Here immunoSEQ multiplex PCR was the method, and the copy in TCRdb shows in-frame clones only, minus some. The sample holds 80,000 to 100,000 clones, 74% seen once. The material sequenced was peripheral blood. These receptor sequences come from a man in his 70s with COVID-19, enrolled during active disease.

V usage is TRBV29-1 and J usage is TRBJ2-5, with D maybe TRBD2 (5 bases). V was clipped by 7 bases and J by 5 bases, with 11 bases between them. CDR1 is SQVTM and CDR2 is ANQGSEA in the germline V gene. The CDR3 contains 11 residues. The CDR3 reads CSGTRGETQYF. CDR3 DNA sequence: TGCAGCGGTACCCGAGGGGAGACCCAGTACTTC. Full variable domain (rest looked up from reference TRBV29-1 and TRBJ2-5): SAVISQKPSRDICQRGTSLTIQCQVDSQVTMMFWYRQQPGQSLTLIATANQGSEATYESGFVIDKFPISRPNLTFSTLTVSNMSPEDSSIYLCSGTRGETQYFGPGTRLLVL.

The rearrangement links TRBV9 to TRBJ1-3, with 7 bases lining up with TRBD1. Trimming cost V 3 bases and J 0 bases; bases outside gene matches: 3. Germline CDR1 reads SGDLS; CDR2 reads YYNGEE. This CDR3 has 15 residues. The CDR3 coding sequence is TGTGCCAGCAGCGCCCGGACAGGCTCTGGAAACACCATATATTTT. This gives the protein CASSARTGSGNTIYF.

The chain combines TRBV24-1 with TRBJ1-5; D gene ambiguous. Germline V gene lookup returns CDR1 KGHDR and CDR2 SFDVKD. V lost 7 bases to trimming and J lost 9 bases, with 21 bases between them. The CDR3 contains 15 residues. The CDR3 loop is CATRPQVSFPRPQHF. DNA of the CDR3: TGTGCCACCAGACCTCAGGTTTCTTTTCCGCGGCCCCAGCATTTT.